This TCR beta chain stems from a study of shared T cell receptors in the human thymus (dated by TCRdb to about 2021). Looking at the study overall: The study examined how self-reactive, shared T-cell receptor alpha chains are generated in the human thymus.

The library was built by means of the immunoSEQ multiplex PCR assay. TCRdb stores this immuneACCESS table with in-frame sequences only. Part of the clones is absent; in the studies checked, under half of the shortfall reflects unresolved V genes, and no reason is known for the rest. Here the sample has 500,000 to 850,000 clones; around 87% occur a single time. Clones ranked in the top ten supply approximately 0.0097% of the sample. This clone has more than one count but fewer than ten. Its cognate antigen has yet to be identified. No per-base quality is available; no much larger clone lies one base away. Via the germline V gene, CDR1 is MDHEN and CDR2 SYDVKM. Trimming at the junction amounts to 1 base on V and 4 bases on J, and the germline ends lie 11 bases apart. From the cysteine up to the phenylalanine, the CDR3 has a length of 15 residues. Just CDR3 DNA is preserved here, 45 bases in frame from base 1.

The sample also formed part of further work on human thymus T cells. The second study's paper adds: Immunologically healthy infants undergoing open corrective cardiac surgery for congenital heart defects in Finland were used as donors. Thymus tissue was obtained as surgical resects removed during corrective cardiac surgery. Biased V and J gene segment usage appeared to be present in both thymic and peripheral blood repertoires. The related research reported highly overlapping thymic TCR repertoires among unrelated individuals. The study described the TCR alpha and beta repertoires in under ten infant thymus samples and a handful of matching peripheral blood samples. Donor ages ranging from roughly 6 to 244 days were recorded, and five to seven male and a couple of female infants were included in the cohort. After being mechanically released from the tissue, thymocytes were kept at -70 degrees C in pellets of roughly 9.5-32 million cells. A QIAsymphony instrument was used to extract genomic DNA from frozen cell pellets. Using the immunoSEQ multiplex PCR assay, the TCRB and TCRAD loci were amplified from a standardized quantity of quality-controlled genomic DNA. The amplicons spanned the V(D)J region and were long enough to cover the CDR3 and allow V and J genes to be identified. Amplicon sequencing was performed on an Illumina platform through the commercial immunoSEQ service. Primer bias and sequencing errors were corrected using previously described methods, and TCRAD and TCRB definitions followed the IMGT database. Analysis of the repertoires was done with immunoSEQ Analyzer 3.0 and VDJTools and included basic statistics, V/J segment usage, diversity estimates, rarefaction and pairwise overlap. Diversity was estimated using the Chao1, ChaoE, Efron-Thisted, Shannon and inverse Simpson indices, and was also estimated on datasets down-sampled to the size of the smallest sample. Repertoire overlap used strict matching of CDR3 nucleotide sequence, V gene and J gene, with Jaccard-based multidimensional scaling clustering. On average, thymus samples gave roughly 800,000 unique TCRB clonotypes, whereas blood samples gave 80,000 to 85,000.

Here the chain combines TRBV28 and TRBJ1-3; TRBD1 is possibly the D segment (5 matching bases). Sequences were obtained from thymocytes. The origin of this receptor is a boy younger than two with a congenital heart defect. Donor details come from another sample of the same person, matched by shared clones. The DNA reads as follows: TGTGCCAGCAGTTTATCAGGGCCCCGCGGAAACACCATATATTTT. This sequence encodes CASSLSGPRGNTIYF.